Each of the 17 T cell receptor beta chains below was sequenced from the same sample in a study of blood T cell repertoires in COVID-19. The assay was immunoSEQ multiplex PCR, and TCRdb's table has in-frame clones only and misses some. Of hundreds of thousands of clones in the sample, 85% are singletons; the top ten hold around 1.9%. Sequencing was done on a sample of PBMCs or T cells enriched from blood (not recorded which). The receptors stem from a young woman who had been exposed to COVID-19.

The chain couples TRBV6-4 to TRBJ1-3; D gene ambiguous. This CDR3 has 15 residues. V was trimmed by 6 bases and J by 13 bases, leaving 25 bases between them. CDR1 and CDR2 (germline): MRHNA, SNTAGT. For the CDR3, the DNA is TGTGCCAGCAGATCAACACCTGGGAGTGGAAACCGAATATATTTT. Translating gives CASRSTPGSGNRIYF.

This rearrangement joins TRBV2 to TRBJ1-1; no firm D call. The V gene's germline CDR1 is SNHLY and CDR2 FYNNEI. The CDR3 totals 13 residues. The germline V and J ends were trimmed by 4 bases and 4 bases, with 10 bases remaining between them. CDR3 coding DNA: TGTGCCAGCAGTGGTGTAGGAGGCACTGAAGCTTTCTTT. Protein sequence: CASSGVGGTEAFF.

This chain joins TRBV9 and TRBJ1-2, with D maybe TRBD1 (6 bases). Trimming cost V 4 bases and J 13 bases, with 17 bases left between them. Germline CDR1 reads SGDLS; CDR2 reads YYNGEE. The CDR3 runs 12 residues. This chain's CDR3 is CASSNPGQSSTF. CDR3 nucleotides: TGTGCCAGCAGCAACCCCGGACAGTCGAGCACCTTC.

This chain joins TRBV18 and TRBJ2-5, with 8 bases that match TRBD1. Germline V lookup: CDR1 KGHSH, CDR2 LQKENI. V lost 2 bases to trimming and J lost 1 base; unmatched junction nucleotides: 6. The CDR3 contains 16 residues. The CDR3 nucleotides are TGTGCCAGCTCACCATACAGGGGGTCCATCCAAGAGACCCAGTACTTC. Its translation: CASSPYRGSIQETQYF.

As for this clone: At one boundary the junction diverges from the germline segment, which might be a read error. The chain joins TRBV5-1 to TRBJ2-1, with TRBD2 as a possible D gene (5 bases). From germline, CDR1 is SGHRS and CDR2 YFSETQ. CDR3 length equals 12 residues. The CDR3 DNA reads TGCGCCAGCAGGGACTCCAACAATGAGCAGTTCTTC. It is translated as CASRDSNNEQFF.

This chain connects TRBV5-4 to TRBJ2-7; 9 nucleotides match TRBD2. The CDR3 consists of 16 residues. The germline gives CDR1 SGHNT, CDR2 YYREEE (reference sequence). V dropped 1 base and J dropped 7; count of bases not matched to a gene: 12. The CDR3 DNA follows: TGTGCCAGCAGCTTGAGGGTAGCGGGAGACCCGGGGGAGCAGTACTTC. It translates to CASSLRVAGDPGEQYF.

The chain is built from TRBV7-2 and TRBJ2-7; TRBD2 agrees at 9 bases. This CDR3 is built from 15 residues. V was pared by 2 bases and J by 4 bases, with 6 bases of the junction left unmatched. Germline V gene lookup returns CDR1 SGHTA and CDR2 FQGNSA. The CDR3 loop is CASSLMSGGQYEQYF. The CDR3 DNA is TGTGCCAGCAGCTTAATGAGCGGGGGGCAGTACGAGCAGTACTTC.

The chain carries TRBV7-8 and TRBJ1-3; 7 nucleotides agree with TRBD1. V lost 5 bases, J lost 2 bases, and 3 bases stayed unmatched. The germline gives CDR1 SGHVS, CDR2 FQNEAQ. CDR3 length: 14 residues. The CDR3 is CASSPGTAGNTIYF. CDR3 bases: TGTGCCAGCAGCCCCGGGACAGCTGGAAACACCATATATTTT.

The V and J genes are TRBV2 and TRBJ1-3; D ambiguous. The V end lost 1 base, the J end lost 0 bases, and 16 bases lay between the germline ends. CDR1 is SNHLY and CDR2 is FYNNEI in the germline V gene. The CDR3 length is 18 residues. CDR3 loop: CASSEGYGGWSSGNTIYF. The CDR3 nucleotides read TGTGCCAGCAGTGAAGGCTATGGTGGTTGGAGCTCTGGAAACACCATATATTTT.

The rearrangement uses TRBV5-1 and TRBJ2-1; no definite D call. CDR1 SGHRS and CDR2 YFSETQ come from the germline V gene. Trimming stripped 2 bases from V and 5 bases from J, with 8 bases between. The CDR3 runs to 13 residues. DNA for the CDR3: TGCGCCAGCAGCTTAACTTCGGACAATGAGCAGTTCTTC. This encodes CASSLTSDNEQFF.

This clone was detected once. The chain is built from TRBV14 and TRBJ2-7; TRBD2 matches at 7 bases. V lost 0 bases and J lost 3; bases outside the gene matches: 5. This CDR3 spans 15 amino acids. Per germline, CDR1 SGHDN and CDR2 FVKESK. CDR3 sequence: CASSQDVGGVYEQYF. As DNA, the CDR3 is TGTGCCAGCAGCCAAGATGTGGGAGGGGTCTACGAGCAGTACTTC. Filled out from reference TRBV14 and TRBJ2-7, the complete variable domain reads EAGVTQFPSHSVIEKGQTVTLRCDPISGHDNLYWYRRVMGKEIKFLLHFVKESKQDESGMPNNRFLAERTGGTYSTLKVQPAELEDSGVYFCASSQDVGGVYEQYFGPGTRLTVT.

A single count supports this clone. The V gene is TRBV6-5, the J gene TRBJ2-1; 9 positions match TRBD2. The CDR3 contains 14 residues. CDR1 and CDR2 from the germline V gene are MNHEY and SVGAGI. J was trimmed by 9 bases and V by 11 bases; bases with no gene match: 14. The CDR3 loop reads CAGLPSGRGGEQFF. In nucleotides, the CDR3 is TGTGCCGGGCTTCCCTCCGGGCGGGGGGGTGAGCAGTTCTTC.

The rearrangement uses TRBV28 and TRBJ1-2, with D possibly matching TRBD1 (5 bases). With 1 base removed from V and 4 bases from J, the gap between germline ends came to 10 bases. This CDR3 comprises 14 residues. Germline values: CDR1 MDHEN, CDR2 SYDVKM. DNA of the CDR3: TGTGCCAGCAGTTTATTTCAGGGTACCTATGGCTACACCTTC. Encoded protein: CASSLFQGTYGYTF.

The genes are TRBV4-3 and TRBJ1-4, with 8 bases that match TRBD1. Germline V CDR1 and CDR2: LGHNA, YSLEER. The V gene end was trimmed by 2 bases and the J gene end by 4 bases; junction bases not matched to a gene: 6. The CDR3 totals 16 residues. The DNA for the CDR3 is TGCGCCAGCAGCCAACTTGGGACAGGCCTTAATGAAAAACTGTTTTTT. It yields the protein CASSQLGTGLNEKLFF.

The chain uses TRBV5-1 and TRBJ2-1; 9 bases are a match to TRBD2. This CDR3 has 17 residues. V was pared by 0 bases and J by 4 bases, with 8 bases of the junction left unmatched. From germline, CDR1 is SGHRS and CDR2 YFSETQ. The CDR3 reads CASSLGAAGGPYNEQFF. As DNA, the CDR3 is TGCGCCAGCAGCTTGGGGGCAGCGGGGGGCCCTTACAATGAGCAGTTCTTC.

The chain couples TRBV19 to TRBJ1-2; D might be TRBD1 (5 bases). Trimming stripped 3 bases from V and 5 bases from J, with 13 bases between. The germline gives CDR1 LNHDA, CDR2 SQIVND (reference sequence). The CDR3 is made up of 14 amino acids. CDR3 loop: CASSISPGKYGYTF. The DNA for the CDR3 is TGTGCCAGTAGTATTTCCCCAGGGAAATATGGCTACACCTTC.

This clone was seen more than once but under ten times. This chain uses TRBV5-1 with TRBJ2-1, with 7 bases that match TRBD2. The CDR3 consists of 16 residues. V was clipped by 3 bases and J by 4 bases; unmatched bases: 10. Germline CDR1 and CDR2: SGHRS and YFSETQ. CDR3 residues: CASSSRRLAQYNEQFF. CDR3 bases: TGCGCCAGCAGCTCGCGAAGACTAGCACAATACAATGAGCAGTTCTTC.